Presented here are 6 T cell receptor beta chains from one specimen sequenced in a study of control samples from healthy donors and cancer patients. Using immunoSEQ multiplex PCR, the repertoire was profiled, and TCRdb retains in-frame clones only, with some absent. The table lists fewer than 95,000 clones, over 65% of them singletons, with roughly 2% in the top ten. The sample taken for sequencing was blood. Receptors were obtained from a middle-aged woman in good health.

The CDR3 protein is CASSLGPGQGRTEAFF. CDR3 nucleotide sequence: TGTGCCAGCAGCTTAGGGCCGGGACAGGGAAGAACTGAAGCTTTCTTT. The chain carries TRBV11-3 and TRBJ1-1; 9 bases match TRBD1. Germline CDR1 and CDR2: SGHNT and YENEEA. CDR3 length equals 16 residues. The ends lost 1 base at V and 5 bases at J; junction bases unmatched: 8.

The chain employs TRBV7-2 and TRBJ1-1, with no clear D. Germline-derived CDR1 and CDR2 are SGHTA and FQGNSA. This CDR3 is 14 amino acids long. V was cut by 2 bases and J by 4 bases, with 11 bases left in between. Written as DNA, the CDR3 is TGTGCCAGCAGCTTAAGGGCGGTGAGCACTGAAGCTTTCTTT. Its translation is CASSLRAVSTEAFF.

The chain carries TRBV4-3 and TRBJ2-3, with D uncertain. The CDR3 length is 12 residues. Per the germline V gene, CDR1 is LGHNA and CDR2 is YSLEER. Trimming stripped 0 bases from V and 6 bases from J, with 4 bases between. The CDR3 sequence is CASSQDKDTQYF. CDR3 nucleotide sequence: TGCGCCAGCAGCCAAGATAAGGATACGCAGTATTTT.

The gene calls are TRBV5-1 and TRBJ2-1; tentatively, D is TRBD1 or TRBD2 (5 bases each). The CDR3 totals 13 residues. The V end lost 0 bases, the J end lost 10 bases, and 11 bases lay between the germline ends. The germline CDR1 and CDR2 sequences are SGHRS and YFSETQ. CDR3 DNA sequence: TGCGCCAGCAGCTTGGATGCCGGGACGGAGCAGTTCTTC. It specifies CASSLDAGTEQFF.

The chain links TRBV6-5 to TRBJ2-3; TRBD2 aligns across 8 bases. J gave up 1 base and V 5 bases, and 2 bases lay outside the gene matches. The CDR3 sequence is 14 residues long. The V gene's germline CDR1 is MNHEY and CDR2 SVGAGI. In nucleotides, the CDR3 is TGTGCCAGCAGTCGTAGCGGGGGCACAGATACGCAGTATTTT. Translating it yields CASSRSGGTDTQYF.

The chain couples TRBV10-3 to TRBJ2-7, with TRBD2 identical over 9 bases. The V and J ends lost 10 bases and 10 bases, in that order; junction bases with no gene match: 17. The CDR3 sequence is 14 residues long. The germline V gene has CDR1 ENHRY and CDR2 SYGVKD. CDR3 in amino acids: CATVPGYGTSSQYF. Here the CDR3 DNA reads TGTGCCACCGTCCCGGGTTACGGGACTAGCAGTCAGTACTTC.